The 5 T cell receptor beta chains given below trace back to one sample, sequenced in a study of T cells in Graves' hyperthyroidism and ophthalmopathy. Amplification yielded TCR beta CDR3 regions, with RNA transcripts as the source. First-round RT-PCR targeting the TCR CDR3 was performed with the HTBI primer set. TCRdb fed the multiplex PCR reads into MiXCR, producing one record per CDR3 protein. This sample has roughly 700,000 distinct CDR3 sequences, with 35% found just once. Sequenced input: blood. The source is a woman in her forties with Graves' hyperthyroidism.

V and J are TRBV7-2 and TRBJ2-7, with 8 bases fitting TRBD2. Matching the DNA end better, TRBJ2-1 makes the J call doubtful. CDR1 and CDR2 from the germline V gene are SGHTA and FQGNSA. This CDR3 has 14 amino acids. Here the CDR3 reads CASNRAGGYNEQFF. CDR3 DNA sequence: TGTGCCAGCAACCGTGCGGGAGGCTACAATGAGCAGTTCTTC.

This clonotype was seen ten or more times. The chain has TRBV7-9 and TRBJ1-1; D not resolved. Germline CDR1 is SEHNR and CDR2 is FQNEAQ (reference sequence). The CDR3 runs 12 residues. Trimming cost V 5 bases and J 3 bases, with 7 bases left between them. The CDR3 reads CASSPIDTEAFF. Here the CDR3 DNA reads TGTGCCAGCAGCCCGATCGACACTGAAGCTTTCTTT.

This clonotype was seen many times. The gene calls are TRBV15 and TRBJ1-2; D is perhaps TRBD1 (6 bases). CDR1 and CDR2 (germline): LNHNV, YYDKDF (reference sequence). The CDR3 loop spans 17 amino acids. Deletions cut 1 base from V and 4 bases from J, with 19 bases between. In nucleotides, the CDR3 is TGTGCCACCAGCAGAGTCGGAGAAGGGGACAATGCCTATGGCTACACCTTC. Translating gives CATSRVGEGDNAYGYTF.

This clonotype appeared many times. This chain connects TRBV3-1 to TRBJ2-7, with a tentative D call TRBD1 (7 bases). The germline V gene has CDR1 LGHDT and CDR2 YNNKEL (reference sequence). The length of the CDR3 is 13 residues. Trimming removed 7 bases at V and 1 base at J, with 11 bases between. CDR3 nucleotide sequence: TGTGCCAGCATGCAGGGGGGATCCTACGAGCAGTACTTC. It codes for CASMQGGSYEQYF.

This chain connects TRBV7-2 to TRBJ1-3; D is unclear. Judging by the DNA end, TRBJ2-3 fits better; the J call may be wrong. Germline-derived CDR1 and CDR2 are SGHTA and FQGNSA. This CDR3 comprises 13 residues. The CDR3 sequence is CASRIPATDTQYF. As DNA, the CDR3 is TGTGCCAGCAGGATCCCCGCGACAGATACGCAGTATTTT.